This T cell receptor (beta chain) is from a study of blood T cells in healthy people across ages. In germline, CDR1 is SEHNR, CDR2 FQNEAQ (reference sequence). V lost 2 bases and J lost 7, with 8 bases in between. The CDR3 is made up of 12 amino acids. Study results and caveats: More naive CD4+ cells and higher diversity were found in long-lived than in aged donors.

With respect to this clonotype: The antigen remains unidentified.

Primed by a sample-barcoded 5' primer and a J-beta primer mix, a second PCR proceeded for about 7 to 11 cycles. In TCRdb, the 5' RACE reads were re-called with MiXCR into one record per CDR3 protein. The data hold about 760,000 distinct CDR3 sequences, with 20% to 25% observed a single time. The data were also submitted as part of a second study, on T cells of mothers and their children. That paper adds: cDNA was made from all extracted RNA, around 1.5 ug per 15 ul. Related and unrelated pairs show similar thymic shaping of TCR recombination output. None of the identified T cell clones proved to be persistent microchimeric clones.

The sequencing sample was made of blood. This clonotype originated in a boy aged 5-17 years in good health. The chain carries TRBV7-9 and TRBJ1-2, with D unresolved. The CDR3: CASSLSVSGYTF. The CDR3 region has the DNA TGTGCCAGCAGCTTATCGGTGTCTGGCTACACCTTC.